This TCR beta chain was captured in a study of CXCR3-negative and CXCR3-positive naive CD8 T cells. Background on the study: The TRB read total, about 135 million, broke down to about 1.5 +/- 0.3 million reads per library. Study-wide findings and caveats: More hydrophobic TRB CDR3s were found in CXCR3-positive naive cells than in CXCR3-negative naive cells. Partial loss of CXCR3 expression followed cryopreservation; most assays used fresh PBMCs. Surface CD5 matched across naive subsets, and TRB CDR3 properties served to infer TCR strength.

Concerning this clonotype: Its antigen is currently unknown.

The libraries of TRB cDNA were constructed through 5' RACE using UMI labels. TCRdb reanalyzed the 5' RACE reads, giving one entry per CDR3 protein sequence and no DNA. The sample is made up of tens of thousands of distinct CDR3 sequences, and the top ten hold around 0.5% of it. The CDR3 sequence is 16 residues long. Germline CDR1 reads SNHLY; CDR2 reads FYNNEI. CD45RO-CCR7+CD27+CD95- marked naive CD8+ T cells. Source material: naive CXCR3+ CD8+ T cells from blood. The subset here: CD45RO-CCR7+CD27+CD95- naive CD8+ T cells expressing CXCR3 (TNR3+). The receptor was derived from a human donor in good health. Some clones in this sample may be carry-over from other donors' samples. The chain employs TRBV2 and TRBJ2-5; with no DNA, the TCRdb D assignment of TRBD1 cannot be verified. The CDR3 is CASSDWTGVSGETQYF.